This entry describes one T cell receptor beta chain. These data belong to a study of lymphopenia after photon versus proton radiotherapy. Profiled with immunoSEQ multiplex PCR; TCRdb holds only in-frame clones, not every one. The data show 160,000 or so clones, about nine tenths seen once. Germline V gene data show CDR1 as MDHEN and CDR2 as SYDVKM. The V end was cut by 8 bases, the J end by 4 bases, with 8 bases between. The CDR3 is 11 residues long. The J gene is TRBJ1-2, the V gene TRBV28, with TRBD1 as a possible D gene (5 bases). The source of this sequence is a man aged 50 or older with gastric cancer. Here the sequenced sample was peripheral blood, taken from a patient treated with photon-based radiotherapy. The CDR3 nucleotides are TGTGCCAGCGTGGGGGGCTATGGCTACACCTTC. The encoded protein is CASVGGYGYTF.